This TCR beta chain was found in a study of PD-L1 blockade in urothelial cancer. For the study at large: Every 3 weeks, patients received intravenous atezolizumab 1,200 mg, beginning 2014. Most patients, twenty-five of 29, were males with bladder-origin cancer. Blood analysis was done at 3 weeks (second dose) and 6 weeks after treatment began. The median number of T cells present in blood samples was approximately 140,000.

The CDR3 extends over 13 amino acids. V shed 4 bases and J 7 bases; nucleotides not matched to a gene: 5. Germline CDR1 SGDLS, CDR2 YYNGEE. Here immunoSEQ multiplex PCR was the method, and the copy in TCRdb shows in-frame clones only, minus some. In the table there are more than 30,000 clones, roughly 89% of which are singletons. The V call is TRBV9, the J call TRBJ1-2; 9 positions match TRBD1. Sequenced here: PBMCs, sampled around atezolizumab (anti-PD-L1) treatment. This clonotype was sampled from a man between 60 and 75 years old with urothelial cancer. CDR3 amino acids: CASSPTGGTGYTF. The CDR3 DNA reads TGTGCCAGCAGCCCCACAGGGGGCACTGGCTACACCTTC.